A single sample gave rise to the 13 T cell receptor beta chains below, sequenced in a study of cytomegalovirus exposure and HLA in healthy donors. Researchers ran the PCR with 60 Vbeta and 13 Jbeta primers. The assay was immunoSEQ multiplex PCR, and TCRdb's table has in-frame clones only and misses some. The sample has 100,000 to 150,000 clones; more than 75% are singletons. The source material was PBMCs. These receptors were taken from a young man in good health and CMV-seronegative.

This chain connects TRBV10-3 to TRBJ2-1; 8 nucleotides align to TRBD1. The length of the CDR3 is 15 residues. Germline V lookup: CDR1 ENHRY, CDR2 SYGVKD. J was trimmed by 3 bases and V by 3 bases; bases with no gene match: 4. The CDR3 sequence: CAISEGQGYYNEQFF. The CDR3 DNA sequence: TGTGCCATCAGTGAAGGACAGGGATACTACAATGAGCAGTTCTTC.

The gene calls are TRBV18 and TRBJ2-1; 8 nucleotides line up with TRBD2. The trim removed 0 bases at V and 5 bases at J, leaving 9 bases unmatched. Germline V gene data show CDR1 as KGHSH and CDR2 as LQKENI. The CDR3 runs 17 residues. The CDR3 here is CASSPPGSGGAHNEQFF. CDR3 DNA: TGTGCCAGCTCACCACCAGGAAGCGGGGGCGCCCACAATGAGCAGTTCTTC.

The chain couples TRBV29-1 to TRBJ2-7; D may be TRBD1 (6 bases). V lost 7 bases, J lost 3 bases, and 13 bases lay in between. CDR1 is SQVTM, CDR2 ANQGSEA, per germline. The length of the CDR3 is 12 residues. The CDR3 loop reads CSAWDTLYEQYF. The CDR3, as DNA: TGCAGCGCTTGGGACACCCTCTACGAGCAGTACTTC.

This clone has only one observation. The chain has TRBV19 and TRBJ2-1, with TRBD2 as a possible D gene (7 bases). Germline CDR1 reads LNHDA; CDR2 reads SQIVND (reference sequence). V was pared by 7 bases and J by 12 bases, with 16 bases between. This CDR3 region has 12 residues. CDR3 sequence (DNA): TGTGCCAGTATGCCGGGGGGCCCGCCGCAGTTCTTC. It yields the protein CASMPGGPPQFF.

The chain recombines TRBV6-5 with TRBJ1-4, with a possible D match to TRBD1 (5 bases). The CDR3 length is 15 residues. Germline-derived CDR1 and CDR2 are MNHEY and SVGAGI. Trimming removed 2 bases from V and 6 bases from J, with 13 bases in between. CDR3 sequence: CASSYRGGSDEKLFF. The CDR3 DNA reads TGTGCCAGCAGTTACCGGGGGGGGTCCGATGAAAAACTGTTTTTT.

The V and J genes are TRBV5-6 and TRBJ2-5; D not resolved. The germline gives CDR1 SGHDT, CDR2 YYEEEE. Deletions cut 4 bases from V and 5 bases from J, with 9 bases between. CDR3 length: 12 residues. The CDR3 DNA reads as TGTGCCAGCAGCCTATCCCCGGAGACCCAGTACTTC. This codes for CASSLSPETQYF.

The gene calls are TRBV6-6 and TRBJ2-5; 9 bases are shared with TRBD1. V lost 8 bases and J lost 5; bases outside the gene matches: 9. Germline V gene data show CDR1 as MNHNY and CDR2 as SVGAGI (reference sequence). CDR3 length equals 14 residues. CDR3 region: CASLGTGFIETQYF. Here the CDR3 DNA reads TGTGCCAGCCTTGGGACAGGGTTTATTGAGACCCAGTACTTC.

Here the CDR3 DNA reads TGTGCCAGCAGCCAACTGGGGGGGACTAATGAAAAACTGTTTTTT. This sequence encodes CASSQLGGTNEKLFF. The rearrangement uses TRBV7-9 and TRBJ1-4; TRBD1 is a possible D gene (5 bases). Deletions cut 5 bases from V and 2 bases from J, with 12 bases between. The CDR3 totals 15 residues. The germline V gene encodes CDR1 SEHNR and CDR2 FQNEAQ (reference sequence).

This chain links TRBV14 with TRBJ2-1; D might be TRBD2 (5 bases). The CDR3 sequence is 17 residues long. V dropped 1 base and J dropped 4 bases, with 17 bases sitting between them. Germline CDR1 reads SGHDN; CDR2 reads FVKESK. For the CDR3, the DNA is TGTGCCAGCAGCCAAGTCCCCGGGGTGGACCTATACAATGAGCAGTTCTTC. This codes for CASSQVPGVDLYNEQFF.

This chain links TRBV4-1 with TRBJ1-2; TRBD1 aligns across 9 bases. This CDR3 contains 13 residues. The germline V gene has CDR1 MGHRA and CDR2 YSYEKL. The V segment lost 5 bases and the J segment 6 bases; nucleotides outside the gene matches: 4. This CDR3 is CASSGRTGDGYTF. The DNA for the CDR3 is TGCGCCAGCAGCGGACGGACAGGGGATGGCTACACCTTC.

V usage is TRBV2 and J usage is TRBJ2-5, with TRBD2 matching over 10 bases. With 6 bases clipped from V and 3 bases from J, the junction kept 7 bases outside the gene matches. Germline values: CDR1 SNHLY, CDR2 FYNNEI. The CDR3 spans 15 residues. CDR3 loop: CASSADLAGEETQYF. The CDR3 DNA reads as TGTGCCAGCAGCGCCGATCTAGCGGGGGAAGAGACCCAGTACTTC. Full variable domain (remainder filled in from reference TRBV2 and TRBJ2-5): EPEVTQTPSHQVTQMGQEVILRCVPISNHLYFYWYRQILGQKVEFLVSFYNNEISEKSEIFDDQFSVERPDGSNFTLKIRSTKLEDSAMYFCASSADLAGEETQYFGPGTRLLVL.

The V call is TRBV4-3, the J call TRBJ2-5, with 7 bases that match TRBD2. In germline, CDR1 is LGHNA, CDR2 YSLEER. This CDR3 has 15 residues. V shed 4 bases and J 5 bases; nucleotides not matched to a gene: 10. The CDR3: CASSLGLDGGETQYF. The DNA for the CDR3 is TGCGCCAGCAGCCTTGGACTAGATGGTGGGGAGACCCAGTACTTC.

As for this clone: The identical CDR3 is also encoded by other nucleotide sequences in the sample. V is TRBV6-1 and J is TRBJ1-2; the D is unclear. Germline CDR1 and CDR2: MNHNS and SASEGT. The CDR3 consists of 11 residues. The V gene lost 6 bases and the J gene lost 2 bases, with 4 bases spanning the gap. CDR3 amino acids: CASRLNYGYTF. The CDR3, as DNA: TGTGCCAGCAGACTAAACTATGGCTACACCTTC.